This is a list of T cell receptor beta chains from one sample in a study of shared clonotypes between healthy human individuals. TCRdb's table, derived via immunoSEQ multiplex PCR, lists solely in-frame clones and lacks some. The table lists 450,000 to 500,000 clones, about 78% of them singletons. Sequencing input: PBMCs. The origin of the receptors is a woman in her thirties or forties in good health. Some clones in this sample may be carry-over from other donors' samples. CDR3s include the opening cysteine and the closing phenylalanine or tryptophan. A D gene is named only where the DNA matches it firmly. Not every row has a clone size; where given, it reads once, few, many or a size class.

v_gene: TRBV28; j_gene: TRBJ1-5; abundance: .; len: 14; d_gene: .; CDR3nt: TGTGCCAGCAGTCCACCGGGAGGATATCAGCCCCAGCATTTT; CDR3aa: CASSPPGGYQPQHF
v_gene: TRBV5-6; j_gene: TRBJ2-1; abundance: .; len: 15; d_gene: TRBD2; CDR3nt: TGTGCCAGCAGCTTTGCCCTAGCGGGATACAATGAGCAGTTCTTC; CDR3aa: CASSFALAGYNEQFF
v_gene: TRBV6-1; j_gene: TRBJ1-2; abundance: .; len: 15; d_gene: .; CDR3nt: TGTGCCAGCAGTGAAGCGGGGGGGCTTGACTATGGCTACACCTTC; CDR3aa: CASSEAGGLDYGYTF
v_gene: TRBV20-1; j_gene: TRBJ2-7; abundance: .; len: 11; d_gene: TRBD2; CDR3nt: TGCAGTGCCTTTTTAGCGGGAGGCCGCGTCTTC; CDR3aa: CSAFLAGGRVF
v_gene: TRBV18; j_gene: TRBJ2-2; abundance: .; len: 18; d_gene: TRBD2; CDR3nt: TGTGCCAGCTCACCACCCCCATTAGCGGGAGGGAACACCGGGGAGCTGTTTTTT; CDR3aa: CASSPPPLAGGNTGELFF
v_gene: TRBV7-2; j_gene: TRBJ1-2; abundance: .; len: 14; d_gene: .; CDR3nt: TGTGCCAGCAGCCAAGGAGGGGTCGTCTATGGCTACACCTTC; CDR3aa: CASSQGGVVYGYTF
v_gene: TRBV4-1; j_gene: TRBJ2-3; abundance: few; len: 15; d_gene: TRBD2; CDR3nt: TGCGCCAGCAGCCAAGACCCGGGAGGTCGAAATACGCAGTATTTT; CDR3aa: CASSQDPGGRNTQYF
v_gene: TRBV6-1; j_gene: TRBJ2-3; abundance: .; len: 14; d_gene: .; CDR3nt: TGTGCCAGCAGTGAATGGGCTAGCACTGATACGCAGTATTTT; CDR3aa: CASSEWASTDTQYF
v_gene: TRBV29-1; j_gene: TRBJ1-1; abundance: many; len: 12; d_gene: .; CDR3nt: TGCAGCGCCTCGACAGAGAACACTGAAGCTTTCTTT; CDR3aa: CSASTENTEAFF
v_gene: TRBV29-1; j_gene: TRBJ2-1; abundance: few; len: 11; d_gene: TRBD2; CDR3nt: TGCAGCGTTGAACGGGGGGGAGAGGTGTTCTTC; CDR3aa: CSVERGGEVFF
v_gene: TRBV18; j_gene: TRBJ2-7; abundance: .; len: 14; d_gene: .; CDR3nt: TGTGCCAGCTCACCTCGGACTGGAAGGTACGAGCAGTACTTC; CDR3aa: CASSPRTGRYEQYF
v_gene: TRBV5-6; j_gene: TRBJ2-1; abundance: .; len: 13; d_gene: TRBD2; CDR3nt: TGTGCCAGCAGACTAGCGGGGTACAATGAGCAGTTCTTC; CDR3aa: CASRLAGYNEQFF
v_gene: TRBV7-9; j_gene: TRBJ1-2; abundance: .; len: 16; d_gene: .; CDR3nt: TGTGCCAGCAGCCCCACCCCCACAGGGATCGACTATGGCTACACCTTC; CDR3aa: CASSPTPTGIDYGYTF
v_gene: TRBV5-4; j_gene: TRBJ1-5; abundance: .; len: 14; d_gene: .; CDR3nt: TGTGCCAGCAGCCCAGGTGGAGAGAATCAGCCCCAGCATTTT; CDR3aa: CASSPGGENQPQHF
v_gene: TRBV30; j_gene: TRBJ1-1; abundance: .; len: 16; d_gene: .; CDR3nt: TGTGCCTGGATAAATCAGGGAAGAGGTCTGAACACTGAAGCTTTCTTT; CDR3aa: CAWINQGRGLNTEAFF
v_gene: TRBV29-1; j_gene: TRBJ1-2; abundance: once; len: 14; d_gene: .; CDR3nt: TGCAGCGGATGGTCTCCTGGGGGAGGGTATGGCTACACCTTC; CDR3aa: CSGWSPGGGYGYTF
v_gene: TRBV9; j_gene: TRBJ2-6; abundance: .; len: 18; d_gene: TRBD2; CDR3nt: TGTGCCAGCAGCGCGGGAGGGGGTCCCGTTCGAGGGGCCAACGTCCTGACTTTC; CDR3aa: CASSAGGGPVRGANVLTF
v_gene: TRBV6-7; j_gene: TRBJ2-7; abundance: once; len: 14; d_gene: TRBD2; CDR3nt: TGTGCCAGCAGTACTCGACCGGGAGGGGACGAGCAGTACTTC; CDR3aa: CASSTRPGGDEQYF
v_gene: TRBV7-9; j_gene: TRBJ2-7; abundance: few; len: 12; d_gene: .; CDR3nt: TGTGCCAGCAGCCCGTGGACCCCTGAGCAGTACTTC; CDR3aa: CASSPWTPEQYF
v_gene: TRBV7-9; j_gene: TRBJ2-1; abundance: .; len: 15; d_gene: TRBD2; CDR3nt: TGTGCCAGCAGCCCCACGGGACTAGTGTTTCATGAGCAGTTCTTC; CDR3aa: CASSPTGLVFHEQFF
v_gene: TRBV6-1; j_gene: TRBJ2-3; abundance: .; len: 19; d_gene: .; CDR3nt: TGTGCCAGCAGTGAAGGTCTAGCGATCCCCTGGAATCCCACAGATACGCAGTATTTT; CDR3aa: CASSEGLAIPWNPTDTQYF
v_gene: TRBV5-1; j_gene: TRBJ1-2; abundance: .; len: 13; d_gene: TRBD1; CDR3nt: TGCGCCAGCAGCCCAGGACAGGCTCCTGGCTACACCTTC; CDR3aa: CASSPGQAPGYTF
v_gene: TRBV6-6; j_gene: TRBJ1-1; abundance: .; len: 15; d_gene: .; CDR3nt: TGTGCCAGCAGTTCGAACAGGGCTGTGAACACTGAAGCTTTCTTT; CDR3aa: CASSSNRAVNTEAFF
v_gene: TRBV2; j_gene: TRBJ2-2; abundance: few; len: 15; d_gene: .; CDR3nt: TGTGCCAGCAGTGAGGGGCAGAGGAACACCGGGGAGCTGTTTTTT; CDR3aa: CASSEGQRNTGELFF
v_gene: TRBV30; j_gene: TRBJ2-6; abundance: .; len: 16; d_gene: TRBD1; CDR3nt: TGTGCCTGGTCGAGGACAGGGAGCTCTGGGGCCAACGTCCTGACTTTC; CDR3aa: CAWSRTGSSGANVLTF
v_gene: TRBV7-2; j_gene: TRBJ2-5; abundance: .; len: 15; d_gene: .; CDR3nt: TGTGCCAGCAGCTATAGCCCAGGACAGCAAGAGACCCAGTACTTC; CDR3aa: CASSYSPGQQETQYF
v_gene: TRBV5-1; j_gene: TRBJ1-3; abundance: .; len: 15; d_gene: .; CDR3nt: TGCGCCAGCAGCGCGACAGGCTACTCTGGAAACACCATATATTTT; CDR3aa: CASSATGYSGNTIYF
v_gene: TRBV5-1; j_gene: TRBJ2-3; abundance: .; len: 15; d_gene: TRBD2; CDR3nt: TGCGCCAGCAGTCTTGGTCTAGCGGGGGTAGATACGCAGTATTTT; CDR3aa: CASSLGLAGVDTQYF
v_gene: TRBV7-2; j_gene: TRBJ1-2; abundance: .; len: 15; d_gene: TRBD1; CDR3nt: TGTGCCAGCAGCTTACGAGGGGGCGAGAACTATGGCTACACCTTC; CDR3aa: CASSLRGGENYGYTF
v_gene: TRBV29-1; j_gene: TRBJ2-7; abundance: .; len: 15; d_gene: .; CDR3nt: TGCAGCGTTGAAGAGCTGGGGAAGGGGACCTACGAGCAGTACTTC; CDR3aa: CSVEELGKGTYEQYF
v_gene: TRBV11-2; j_gene: TRBJ2-7; abundance: .; len: 15; d_gene: TRBD1; CDR3nt: TGTGCCAGCAGCCGGACAGGCAGGTCTTTCTACGAGCAGTACTTC; CDR3aa: CASSRTGRSFYEQYF
v_gene: TRBV18; j_gene: TRBJ2-3; abundance: .; len: 15; d_gene: TRBD1; CDR3nt: TGTGCCAGCTCTCAGGGACAGAAACGGACAGATACGCAGTATTTT; CDR3aa: CASSQGQKRTDTQYF
v_gene: TRBV6-1; j_gene: TRBJ1-1; abundance: .; len: 16; d_gene: .; CDR3nt: TGTGCCAGCAGTGTCGGGGTTGGGGGGCTTGACACTGAAGCTTTCTTT; CDR3aa: CASSVGVGGLDTEAFF
v_gene: TRBV18; j_gene: TRBJ2-7; abundance: .; len: 14; d_gene: .; CDR3nt: TGTGCCAGCTCCGCCCCGGGAGCCCGCTACGAGCAGTACTTC; CDR3aa: CASSAPGARYEQYF
v_gene: TRBV7-3; j_gene: TRBJ1-1; abundance: .; len: 13; d_gene: .; CDR3nt: TGTGCCAGCAGCTTCGGCTCGAACACTGAAGCTTTCTTT; CDR3aa: CASSFGSNTEAFF
v_gene: TRBV6-1; j_gene: TRBJ2-2; abundance: .; len: 13; d_gene: .; CDR3nt: TGTGCCAGCAGTGATCCGAACACCGGGGAGCTGTTTTTT; CDR3aa: CASSDPNTGELFF
v_gene: TRBV2; j_gene: TRBJ1-3; abundance: .; len: 14; d_gene: .; CDR3nt: TGTGCCAGCAGTGAGAGTAGTTCTGGAAACACCATATATTTT; CDR3aa: CASSESSSGNTIYF
v_gene: TRBV5-6; j_gene: TRBJ2-3; abundance: once; len: 18; d_gene: TRBD2; CDR3nt: TGTGCCAGCAGCTTGTACGGAGCGGGAGGACAAAGCACAGATACGCAGTATTTT; CDR3aa: CASSLYGAGGQSTDTQYF
v_gene: TRBV30; j_gene: TRBJ2-7; abundance: few; len: 12; d_gene: .; CDR3nt: TGTGCCTGGAAGTTGGACTCCTACGAGCAGTACTTC; CDR3aa: CAWKLDSYEQYF
v_gene: TRBV5-1; j_gene: TRBJ2-1; abundance: .; len: 15; d_gene: .; CDR3nt: TGCGCCAGCAGCTTGGACCCTGGTTCCTACAATGAGCAGTTCTTC; CDR3aa: CASSLDPGSYNEQFF
v_gene: TRBV5-4; j_gene: TRBJ2-2; abundance: once; len: 15; d_gene: TRBD2; CDR3nt: TGTGCCAGCAGCTTCCGCGGGAGAGTCACCGGGGAGCTGTTTTTT; CDR3aa: CASSFRGRVTGELFF